This T cell receptor (beta chain) was sequenced during a study of T cells in Graves' hyperthyroidism and ophthalmopathy. This CDR3 has 16 residues. The V and J ends lost 4 bases and 0 bases respectively, with 16 bases between them. Germline V CDR1 and CDR2: MNHEY, SVGEGT. Researchers took RNA transcripts and amplified the TCR beta CDR3 regions from them. When the TCR CDR3 underwent first-round RT-PCR, the HTBI primer set was used. TCRdb redid the calling of the multiplex PCR reads with MiXCR, one entry per CDR3 protein. The table lists hundreds of thousands of distinct CDR3 sequences, roughly 15% of them singletons. This clonotype was picked up a small number of times.

Sequences were obtained from blood. The clonotype originates from a woman aged 40 to 50 with Graves' ophthalmopathy. The gene calls are TRBV6-2 or TRBV6-3 and TRBJ2-7; D unresolved. In nucleotides, the CDR3 is TGTGCCAGCAGTTCCTCCGGAGTGATCAGCTCCTACGAGCAGTACTTC. Its translation is CASSSSGVISSYEQYF.